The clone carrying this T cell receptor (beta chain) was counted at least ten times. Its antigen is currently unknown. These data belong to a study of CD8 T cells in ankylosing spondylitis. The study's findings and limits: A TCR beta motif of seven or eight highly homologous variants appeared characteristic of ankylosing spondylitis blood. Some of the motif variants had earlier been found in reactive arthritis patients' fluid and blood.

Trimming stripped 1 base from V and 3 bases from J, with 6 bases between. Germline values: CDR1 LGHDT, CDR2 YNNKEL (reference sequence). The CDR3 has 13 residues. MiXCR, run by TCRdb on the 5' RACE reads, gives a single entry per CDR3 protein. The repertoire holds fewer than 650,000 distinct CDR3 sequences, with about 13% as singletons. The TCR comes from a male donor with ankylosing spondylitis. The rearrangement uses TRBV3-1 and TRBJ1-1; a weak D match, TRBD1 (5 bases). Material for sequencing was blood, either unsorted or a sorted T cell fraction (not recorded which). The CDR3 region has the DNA TGTGCCAGCAGCCAAGTAGGGGACACTGAAGCTTTCTTT. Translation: CASSQVGDTEAFF.